This T cell receptor beta chain came from a study of T cell responses to AZD1222 COVID-19 vaccine. The study, taken as a whole, reports: Among the donors, most were white British and more were female, and clonal diversity was possibly underestimated.

Germline lookup yields CDR1 LNHDA and CDR2 SQIVND (reference sequence). This CDR3 region has 16 residues. Trimming took 6 bases from V and 2 from J; bases not matched to a gene: 8. Assay: immunoSEQ multiplex PCR; the TCRdb copy retains only in-frame clones and omits some. This sample has tens of thousands of clones, with more than 75% found just once. This clone has ten or more counts. Antigen specificity is unknown. The sample here was peripheral blood, taken on day 0 of AZD1222 vaccination. This TCR was recovered from an adult in good health. The chain carries TRBV19 and TRBJ2-3; the match to TRBD2 covers 10 bases. The CDR3 sequence is CASRRAGGTYTDTQYF. The CDR3 region has the DNA TGTGCCAGTAGGCGAGCGGGGGGGACATACACAGATACGCAGTATTTT.